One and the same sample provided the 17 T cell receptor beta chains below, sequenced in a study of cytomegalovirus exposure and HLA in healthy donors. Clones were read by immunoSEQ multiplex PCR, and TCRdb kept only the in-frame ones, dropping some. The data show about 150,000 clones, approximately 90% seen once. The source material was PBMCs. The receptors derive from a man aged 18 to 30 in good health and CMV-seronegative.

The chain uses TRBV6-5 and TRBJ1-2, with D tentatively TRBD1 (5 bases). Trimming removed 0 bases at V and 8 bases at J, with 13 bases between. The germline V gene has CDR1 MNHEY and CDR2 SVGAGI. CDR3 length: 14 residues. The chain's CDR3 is CASSYSGRAGGYTF. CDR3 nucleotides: TGTGCCAGCAGTTACTCGGGCAGGGCTGGGGGCTACACCTTC.

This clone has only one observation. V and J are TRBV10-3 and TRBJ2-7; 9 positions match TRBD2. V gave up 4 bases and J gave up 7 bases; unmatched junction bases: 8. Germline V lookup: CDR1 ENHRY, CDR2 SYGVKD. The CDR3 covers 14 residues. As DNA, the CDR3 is TGTGCCATCAGTGCCATAGCGGGAGAAGGTGAGCAGTACGTC. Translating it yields CAISAIAGEGEQYV.

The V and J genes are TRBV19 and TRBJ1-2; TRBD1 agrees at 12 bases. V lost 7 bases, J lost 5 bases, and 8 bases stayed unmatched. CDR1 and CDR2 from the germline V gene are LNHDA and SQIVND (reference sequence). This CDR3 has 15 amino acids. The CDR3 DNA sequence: TGTGCCAGTACCAAGCCGGGACAGGGGGCTTATGGCTACACCTTC. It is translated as CASTKPGQGAYGYTF. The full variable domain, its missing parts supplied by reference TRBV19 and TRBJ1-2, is DGGITQSPKYLFRKEGQNVTLSCEQNLNHDAMYWYRQDPGQGLRLIYYSQIVNDFQKGDIAEGYSVSREKKESFPLTVTSAQKNPTAFYLCASTKPGQGAYGYTFGSGTRLTVV.

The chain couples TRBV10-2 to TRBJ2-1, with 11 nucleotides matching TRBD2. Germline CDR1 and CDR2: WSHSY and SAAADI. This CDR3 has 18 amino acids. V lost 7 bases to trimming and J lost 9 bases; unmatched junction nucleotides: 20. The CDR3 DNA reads TGCGCCAGCACCCACCCTTCTGGGGTTAGCGGGGGGGCAAGTGAGCAGTTCTTC. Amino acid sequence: CASTHPSGVSGGASEQFF.

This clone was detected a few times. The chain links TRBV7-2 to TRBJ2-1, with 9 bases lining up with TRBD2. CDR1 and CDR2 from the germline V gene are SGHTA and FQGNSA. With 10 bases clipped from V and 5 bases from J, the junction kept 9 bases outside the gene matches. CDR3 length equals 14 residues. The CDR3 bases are TGTGCCACCCTAGCGGGAAGAGCAAACAATGAGCAGTTCTTC. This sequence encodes CATLAGRANNEQFF.

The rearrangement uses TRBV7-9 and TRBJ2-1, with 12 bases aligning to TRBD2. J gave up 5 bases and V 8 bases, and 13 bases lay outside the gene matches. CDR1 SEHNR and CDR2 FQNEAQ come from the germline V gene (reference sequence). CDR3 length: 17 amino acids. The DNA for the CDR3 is TGTGCCAGCCTTCCGGCTAGCGGGGGGGCCTCGCACAATGAGCAGTTCTTC. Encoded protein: CASLPASGGASHNEQFF.

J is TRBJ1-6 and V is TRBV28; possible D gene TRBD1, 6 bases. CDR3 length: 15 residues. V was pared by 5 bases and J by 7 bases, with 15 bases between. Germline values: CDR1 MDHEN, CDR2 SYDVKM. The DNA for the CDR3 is TGTGCCAGCAGTCCCTCCAGGGGCGGGAATTCACCCCTCCACTTT. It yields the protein CASSPSRGGNSPLHF.

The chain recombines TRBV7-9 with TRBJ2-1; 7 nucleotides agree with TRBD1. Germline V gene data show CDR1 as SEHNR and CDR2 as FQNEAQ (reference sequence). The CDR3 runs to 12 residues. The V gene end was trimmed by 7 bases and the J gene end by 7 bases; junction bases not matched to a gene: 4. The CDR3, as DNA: TGTGCCAGCATCAGACAGGGAAATGAGCAGTTCTTC. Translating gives CASIRQGNEQFF. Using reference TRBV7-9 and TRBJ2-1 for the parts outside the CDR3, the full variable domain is DTGVSQNPRHKITKRGQNVTFRCDPISEHNRLYWYRQTLGQGPEFLTYFQNEAQLEKSRLLSDRFSAERPKGSFSTLEIQRTEQGDSAMYLCASIRQGNEQFFGPGTRLTVL.

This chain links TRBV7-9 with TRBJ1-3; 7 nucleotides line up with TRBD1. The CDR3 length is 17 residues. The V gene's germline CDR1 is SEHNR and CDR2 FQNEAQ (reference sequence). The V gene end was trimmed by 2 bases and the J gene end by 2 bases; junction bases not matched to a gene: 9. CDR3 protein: CASSLPRGQATGNTIYF. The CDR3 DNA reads TGTGCCAGCAGCTTACCGAGAGGACAGGCAACTGGAAACACCATATATTTT.

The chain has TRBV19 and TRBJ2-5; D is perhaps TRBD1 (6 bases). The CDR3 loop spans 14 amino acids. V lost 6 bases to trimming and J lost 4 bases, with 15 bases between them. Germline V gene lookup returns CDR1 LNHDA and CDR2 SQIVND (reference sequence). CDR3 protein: CASRGTGSRETQYF. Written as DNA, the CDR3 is TGTGCCAGTAGGGGAACAGGGTCGCGAGAGACCCAGTACTTC. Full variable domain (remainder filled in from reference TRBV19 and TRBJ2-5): DGGITQSPKYLFRKEGQNVTLSCEQNLNHDAMYWYRQDPGQGLRLIYYSQIVNDFQKGDIAEGYSVSREKKESFPLTVTSAQKNPTAFYLCASRGTGSRETQYFGPGTRLLVL.

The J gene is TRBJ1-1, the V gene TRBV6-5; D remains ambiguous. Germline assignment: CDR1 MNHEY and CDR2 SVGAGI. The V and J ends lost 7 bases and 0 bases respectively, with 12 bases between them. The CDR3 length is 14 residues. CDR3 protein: CASTGPSLNTEAFF. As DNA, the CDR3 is TGTGCCAGCACCGGACCTAGCCTGAACACTGAAGCTTTCTTT.

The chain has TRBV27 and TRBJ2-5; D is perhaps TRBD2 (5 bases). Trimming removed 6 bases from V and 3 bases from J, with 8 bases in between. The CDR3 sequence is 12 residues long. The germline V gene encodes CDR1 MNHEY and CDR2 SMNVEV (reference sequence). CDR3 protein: CASSSGKETQYF. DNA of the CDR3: TGTGCCAGCAGCTCGGGGAAAGAGACCCAGTACTTC.

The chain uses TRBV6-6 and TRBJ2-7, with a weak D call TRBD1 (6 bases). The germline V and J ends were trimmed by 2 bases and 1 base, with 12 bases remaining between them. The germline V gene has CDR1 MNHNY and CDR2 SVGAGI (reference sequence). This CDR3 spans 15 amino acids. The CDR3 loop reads CASSYSLDRSYEQYF. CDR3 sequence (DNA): TGTGCCAGCAGTTACAGTCTTGACAGGTCCTACGAGCAGTACTTC.

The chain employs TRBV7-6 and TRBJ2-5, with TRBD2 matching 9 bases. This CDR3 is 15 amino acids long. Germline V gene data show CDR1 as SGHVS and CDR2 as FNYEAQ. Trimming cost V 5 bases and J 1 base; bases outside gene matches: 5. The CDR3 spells CASSPAGGPQETQYF. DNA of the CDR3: TGTGCCAGCAGCCCAGCGGGGGGACCCCAAGAGACCCAGTACTTC.

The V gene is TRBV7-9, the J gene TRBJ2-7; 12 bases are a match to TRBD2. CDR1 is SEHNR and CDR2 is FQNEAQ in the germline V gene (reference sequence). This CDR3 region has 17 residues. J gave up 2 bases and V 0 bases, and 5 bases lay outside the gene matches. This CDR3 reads CASSLAGSSGGAYEQYF. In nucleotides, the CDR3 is TGTGCCAGCAGCTTAGCGGGTTCTAGCGGGGGGGCCTACGAGCAGTACTTC.

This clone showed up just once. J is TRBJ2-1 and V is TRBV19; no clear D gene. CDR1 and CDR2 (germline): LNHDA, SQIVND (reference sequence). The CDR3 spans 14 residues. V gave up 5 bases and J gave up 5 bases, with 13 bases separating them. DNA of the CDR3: TGTGCCAGTAGTGCCAGGATCCAACACAATGAGCAGTTCTTC. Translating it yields CASSARIQHNEQFF. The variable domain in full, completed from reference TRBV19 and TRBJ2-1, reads DGGITQSPKYLFRKEGQNVTLSCEQNLNHDAMYWYRQDPGQGLRLIYYSQIVNDFQKGDIAEGYSVSREKKESFPLTVTSAQKNPTAFYLCASSARIQHNEQFFGPGTRLTVL.

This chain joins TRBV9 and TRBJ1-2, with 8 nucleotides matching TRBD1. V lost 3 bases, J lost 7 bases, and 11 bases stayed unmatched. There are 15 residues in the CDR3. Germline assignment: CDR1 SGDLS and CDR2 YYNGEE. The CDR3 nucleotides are TGTGCCAGCAGCGGGACAGGGAGGTTCTATTCTGGCTACACCTTC. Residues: CASSGTGRFYSGYTF.